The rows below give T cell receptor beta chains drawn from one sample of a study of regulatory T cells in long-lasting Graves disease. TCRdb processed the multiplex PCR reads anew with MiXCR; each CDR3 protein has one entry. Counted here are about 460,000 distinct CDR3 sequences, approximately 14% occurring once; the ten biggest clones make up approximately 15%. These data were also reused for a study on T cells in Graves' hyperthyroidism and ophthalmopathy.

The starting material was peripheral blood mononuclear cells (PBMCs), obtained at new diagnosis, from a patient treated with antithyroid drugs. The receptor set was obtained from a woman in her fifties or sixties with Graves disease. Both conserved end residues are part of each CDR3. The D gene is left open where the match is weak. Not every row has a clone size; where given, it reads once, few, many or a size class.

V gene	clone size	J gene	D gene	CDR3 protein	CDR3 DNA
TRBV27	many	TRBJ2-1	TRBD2	CASTVGAGGPDEQFF	TGTGCCAGCACCGTAGGAGCGGGAGGGCCCGATGAGCAGTTCTTC
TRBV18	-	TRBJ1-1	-	CASSPNGGVGEAFF	TGTGCCAGCTCACCAAATGGGGGCGTCGGTGAAGCTTTCTTT
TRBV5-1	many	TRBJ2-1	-	CASSLGEGRDEQFF	TGCGCCAGCAGCTTGGGGGAAGGGCGGGATGAGCAGTTCTTC
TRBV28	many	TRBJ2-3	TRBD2	CASSQYSGRKRTDTQYF	TGTGCCAGCAGTCAATATAGCGGGAGGAAGCGGACAGATACGCAGTATTTT
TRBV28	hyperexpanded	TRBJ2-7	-	CASSAQGYEQYF	TGTGCCAGCAGCGCTCAAGGCTACGAGCAGTACTTC
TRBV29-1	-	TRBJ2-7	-	CSVEGRGPSYEQYF	TGCAGCGTTGAAGGGCGGGGGCCCTCCTACGAGCAGTACTTC
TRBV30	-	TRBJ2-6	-	CACIAGPGANVLTF	TGTGCCTGCATCGCAGGGCCCGGGGCCAACGTCCTGACTTTC
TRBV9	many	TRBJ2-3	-	CASNSNSGPDTQYF	TGTGCCAGCAACTCAAACTCTGGGCCAGATACGCAGTATTTT
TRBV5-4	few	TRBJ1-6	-	CASSLPGGGNSPLHF	TGTGCCAGCAGCCTCCCAGGAGGGGGGAATTCACCCCTCCACTTT
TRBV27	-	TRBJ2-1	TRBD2	CASSSIAGVRGNEQFF	TGTGCCAGCAGTTCTATAGCGGGAGTAAGGGGCAATGAGCAGTTCTTC
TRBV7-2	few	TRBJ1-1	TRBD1	CASNPQGLNTEAFF	TGTGCCAGCAACCCACAGGGGTTGAACACTGAAGCTTTCTTT
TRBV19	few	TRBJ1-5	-	CASSIGVLSNQPQHF	TGTGCCAGTAGTATAGGGGTGCTAAGCAATCAGCCCCAGCATTTT
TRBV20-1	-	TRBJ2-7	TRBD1	CSARDPGRGLYEQYF	TGCAGTGCTAGAGATCCGGGCAGGGGGCTCTACGAGCAGTACTTC
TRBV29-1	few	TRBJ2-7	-	CSARLDGFSYEQYF	TGCAGCGCACGATTGGACGGATTCTCCTACGAGCAGTACTTC
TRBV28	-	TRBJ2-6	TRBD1	CASSAGQGVSGANVLTF	TGTGCCAGCAGCGCGGGACAGGGGGTCTCTGGGGCCAACGTCCTGACTTTC
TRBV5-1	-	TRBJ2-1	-	CASSLLGLGEQFF	TGCGCCAGCAGCTTGTTAGGGCTGGGTGAGCAGTTCTTC
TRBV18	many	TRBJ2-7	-	CASSPSQAYEQYF	TGTGCCAGCTCACCAAGCCAGGCCTACGAGCAGTACTTC
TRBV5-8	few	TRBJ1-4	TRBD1	CASSKMGTVEKLFF	TGTGCCAGCAGCAAGATGGGGACAGTTGAAAAACTGTTTTTT
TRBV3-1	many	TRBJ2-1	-	CASSQSQGQFF	TGTGCCAGCAGCCAGAGCCAGGGACAGTTCTTC
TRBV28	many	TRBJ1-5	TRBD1	CASSSPGGTGGNIFQPQHF	TGTGCCAGCAGTTCGCCGGGTGGGACAGGGGGCAATATTTTTCAGCCCCAGCATTTT
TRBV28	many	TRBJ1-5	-	CASSSFGAWQPQHF	TGTGCCAGCAGTTCGTTCGGAGCCTGGCAGCCCCAGCATTTT
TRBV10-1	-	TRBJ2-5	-	CASSEFSNSETQYF	TGCGCCAGCAGTGAGTTCTCGAATTCTGAGACCCAGTACTTC
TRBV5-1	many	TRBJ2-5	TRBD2	CASSLVQREGRETQYF	TGCGCCAGCAGCTTGGTTCAGCGGGAGGGCCGAGAGACCCAGTACTTC
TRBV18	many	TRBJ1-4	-	CASSPPSTNERLFF	TGTGCCAGCTCACCACCTAGTACAAATGAAAGACTGTTTTTT
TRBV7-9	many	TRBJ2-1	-	CASSLGSPGNNEQFF	TGTGCCAGCAGCTTAGGGTCGCCAGGAAACAATGAGCAGTTCTTC
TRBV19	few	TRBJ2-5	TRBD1	CASSRGQVEETQYF	TGTGCCAGTAGCCGGGGACAGGTTGAAGAGACCCAGTACTTC
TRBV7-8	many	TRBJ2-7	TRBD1	CASRSGQGTYEQYF	TGTGCCAGCAGGTCGGGACAGGGCACCTACGAGCAGTACTTC
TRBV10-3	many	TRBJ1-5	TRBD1	CAISEFRGSVSNQPQHF	TGTGCCATCAGTGAGTTCAGGGGGAGCGTTAGCAATCAGCCCCAGCATTTT
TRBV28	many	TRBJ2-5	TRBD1	CASSYRTGVGQETQYF	TGTGCCAGCAGTTACCGGACAGGGGTTGGCCAAGAGACCCAGTACTTC
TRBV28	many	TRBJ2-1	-	CASSPRIYEQFF	TGTGCCAGCAGCCCGCGGATTTATGAGCAGTTCTTC
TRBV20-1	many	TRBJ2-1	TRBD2	CSAPGLALENEQFF	TGCAGTGCTCCGGGACTAGCCCTGGAAAATGAGCAGTTCTTC
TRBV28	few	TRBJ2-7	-	CASSLGRGASHEQYF	TGTGCCAGCAGTTTGGGCCGGGGAGCAAGCCACGAGCAGTACTTC
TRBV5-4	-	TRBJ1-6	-	CASSRSAGYDSYNSPLHF	TGTGCCAGCAGCCGGTCTGCAGGGTACGACTCCTATAATTCACCCCTCCACTTT
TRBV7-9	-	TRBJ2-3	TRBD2	CASSPRAGNTDTQYF	TGTGCCAGCAGCCCGAGAGCGGGAAACACAGATACGCAGTATTTT
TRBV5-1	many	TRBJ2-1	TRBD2	CASSKGLGNNEQFF	TGCGCCAGCAGCAAGGGACTAGGTAACAATGAGCAGTTCTTC
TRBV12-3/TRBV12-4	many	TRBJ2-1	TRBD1	CASSLGTVANEQFF	TGTGCCAGCAGTTTGGGGACAGTTGCCAATGAGCAGTTCTTC
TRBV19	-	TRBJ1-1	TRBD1	CANSGGQGDTEAFF	TGTGCCAATAGTGGCGGACAGGGGGACACTGAAGCTTTCTTT
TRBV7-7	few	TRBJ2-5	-	CASATTEGAETQYF	TGTGCCAGCGCAACGACAGAAGGCGCGGAGACCCAGTACTTC
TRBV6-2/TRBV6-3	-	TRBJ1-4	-	CASSYSTANEKLFF	TGTGCCAGCAGTTACTCCACGGCTAATGAAAAACTGTTTTTT
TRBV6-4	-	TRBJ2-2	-	CASSDSPRELFF	TGTGCCAGCAGTGACTCCCCCCGAGAGCTGTTTTTT
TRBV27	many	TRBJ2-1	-	CASSLTQRPNEQFF	TGTGCCAGCAGTTTAACCCAAAGACCCAATGAGCAGTTCTTC
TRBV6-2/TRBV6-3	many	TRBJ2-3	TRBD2	CASSELPLAGVTDTQYF	TGTGCCAGCAGTGAACTCCCACTAGCGGGAGTTACAGATACGCAGTATTTT
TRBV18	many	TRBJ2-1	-	CASSPQWGRSSYNEQFF	TGTGCCAGCTCACCACAATGGGGCCGGAGCTCCTACAATGAGCAGTTCTTC
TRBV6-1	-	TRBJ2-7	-	CASSPLGRSSYEQYF	TGTGCCAGCAGCCCCCTAGGACGTAGCTCCTACGAGCAGTACTTC
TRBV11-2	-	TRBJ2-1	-	CASSSDRPSEQFF	TGTGCCAGCAGCTCGGACCGACCGAGTGAGCAGTTCTTC
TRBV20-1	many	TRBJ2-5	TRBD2	CSARAPRLASGIQETQYF	TGCAGTGCTAGGGCGCCCCGTTTGGCTAGCGGGATTCAAGAGACCCAGTACTTC
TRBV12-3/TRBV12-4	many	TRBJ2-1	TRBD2	CASSPLRTSGYEQFF	TGTGCCAGCAGTCCACTCCGGACTAGCGGGTATGAGCAGTTCTTC
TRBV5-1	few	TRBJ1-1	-	CASSSGSGHTNTEAFF	TGCGCCAGCAGTTCTGGGTCGGGACACACGAACACTGAAGCTTTCTTT
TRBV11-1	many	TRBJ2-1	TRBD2	CASSLGTSGRIGKGKYNEQFF	TGTGCCAGCAGCTTGGGGACTAGCGGAAGAATCGGTAAGGGGAAATACAATGAGCAGTTCTTC